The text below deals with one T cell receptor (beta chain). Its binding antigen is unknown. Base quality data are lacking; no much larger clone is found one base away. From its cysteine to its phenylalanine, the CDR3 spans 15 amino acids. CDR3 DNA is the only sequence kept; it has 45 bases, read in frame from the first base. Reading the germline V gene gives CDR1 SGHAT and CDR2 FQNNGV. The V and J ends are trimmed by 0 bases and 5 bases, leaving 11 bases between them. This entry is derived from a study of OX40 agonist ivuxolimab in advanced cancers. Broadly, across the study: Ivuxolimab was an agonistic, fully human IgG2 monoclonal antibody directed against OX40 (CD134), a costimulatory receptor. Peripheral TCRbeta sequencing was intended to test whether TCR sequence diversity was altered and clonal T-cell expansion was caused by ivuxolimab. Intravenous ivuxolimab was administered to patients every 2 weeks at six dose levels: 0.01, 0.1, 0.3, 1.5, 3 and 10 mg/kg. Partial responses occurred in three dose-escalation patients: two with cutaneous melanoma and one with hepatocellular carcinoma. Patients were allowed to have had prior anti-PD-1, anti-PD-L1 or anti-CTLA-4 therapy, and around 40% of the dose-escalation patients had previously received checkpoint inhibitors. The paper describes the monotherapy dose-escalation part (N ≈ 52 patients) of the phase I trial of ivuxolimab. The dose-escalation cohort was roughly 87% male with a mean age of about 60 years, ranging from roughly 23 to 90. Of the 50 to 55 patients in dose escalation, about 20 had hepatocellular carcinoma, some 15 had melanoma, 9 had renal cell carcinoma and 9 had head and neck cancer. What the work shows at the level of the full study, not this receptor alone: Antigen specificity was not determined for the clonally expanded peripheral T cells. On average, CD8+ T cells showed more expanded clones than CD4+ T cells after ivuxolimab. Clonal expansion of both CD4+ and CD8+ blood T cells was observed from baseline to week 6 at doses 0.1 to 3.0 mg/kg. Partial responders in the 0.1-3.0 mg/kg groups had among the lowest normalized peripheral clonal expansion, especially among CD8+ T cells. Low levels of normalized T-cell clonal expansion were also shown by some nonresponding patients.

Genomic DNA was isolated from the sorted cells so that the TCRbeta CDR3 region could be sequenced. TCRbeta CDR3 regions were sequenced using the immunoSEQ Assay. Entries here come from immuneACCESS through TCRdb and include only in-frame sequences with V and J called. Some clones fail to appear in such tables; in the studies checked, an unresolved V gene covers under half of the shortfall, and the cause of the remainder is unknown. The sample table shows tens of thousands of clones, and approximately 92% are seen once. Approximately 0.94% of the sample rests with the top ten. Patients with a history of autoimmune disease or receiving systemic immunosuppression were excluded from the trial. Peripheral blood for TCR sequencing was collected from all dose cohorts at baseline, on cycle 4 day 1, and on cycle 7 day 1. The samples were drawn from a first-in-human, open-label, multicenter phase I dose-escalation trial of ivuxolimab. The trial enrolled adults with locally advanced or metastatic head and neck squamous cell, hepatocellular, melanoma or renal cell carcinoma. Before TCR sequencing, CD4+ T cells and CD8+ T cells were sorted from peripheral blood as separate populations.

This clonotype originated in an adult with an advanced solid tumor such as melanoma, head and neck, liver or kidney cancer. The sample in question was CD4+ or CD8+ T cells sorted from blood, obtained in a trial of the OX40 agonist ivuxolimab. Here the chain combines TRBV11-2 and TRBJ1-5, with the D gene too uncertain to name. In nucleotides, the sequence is TGTGCCAGCAGCTTAGATGGAGGGAAGCATCAGCCCCAGCATTTT. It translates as CASSLDGGKHQPQHF.